What follows are 5 T cell receptor beta chains derived from one specimen sequenced in a study of graft-versus-host responses after intestinal transplantation. Data came from immunoSEQ multiplex PCR; TCRdb stores just in-frame clones and leaves some out. The table lists around 96,000 clones, 90% to 95% of them singletons. These receptors lack a known antigen. The source was unstimulated CD4+ T cells sorted from spleen or lymph node cells, collected before intestinal transplant. Every receptor here comes from a human donor who received an intestinal transplant.

This chain uses TRBV7-9 with TRBJ2-5; the match to TRBD1 covers 7 bases. In germline, CDR1 is SEHNR, CDR2 FQNEAQ (reference sequence). The V and J ends lost 4 bases and 3 bases, in that order; junction bases with no gene match: 5. This CDR3 region has 14 residues. CDR3 nucleotide sequence: TGTGCCAGCAGCTCACAGGGGTGGGAAGAGACCCAGTACTTC. Translated: CASSSQGWEETQYF.

The CDR3: CASSGPGGSPLHF. The CDR3 DNA reads TGTGCCAGCAGCGGACCAGGGGGTTCACCCCTCCACTTT. The V and J genes are TRBV9 and TRBJ1-6; TRBD1 agrees at 7 bases. The CDR3 loop spans 13 amino acids. CDR1 and CDR2 (germline): SGDLS, YYNGEE. J was trimmed by 9 bases and V by 3 bases; bases with no gene match: 3.

This chain uses TRBV29-1 with TRBJ1-5; no firm D call. Looked up from germline, CDR1 is SQVTM and CDR2 is ANQGSEA. The length of the CDR3 is 14 residues. The ends were cut back, 4 bases at V and 3 bases at J, with 13 bases in the middle. CDR3 nucleotide sequence: TGCAGCGTTGTGTGGGGAGGGAACAATCAGCCCCAGCATTTT. Translating it yields CSVVWGGNNQPQHF.

The rearrangement joins TRBV27 to TRBJ1-1; weak D call: TRBD1 (5 bases). Deletions cut 8 bases from V and 4 bases from J, with 17 bases between. The CDR3 has 14 amino acids. CDR1 and CDR2 from the germline V gene are MNHEY and SMNVEV (reference sequence). The CDR3: CASRVGGTFTEAFF. The CDR3 DNA reads as TGTGCCAGCCGCGTGGGGGGGACGTTCACTGAAGCTTTCTTT.

This chain uses TRBV10-1 with TRBJ2-1; 13 positions agree with TRBD2. Losses at the gene ends were 4 bases for V and 3 bases for J; bases not matched to a gene: 18. Germline assignment: CDR1 WNHNN and CDR2 SYGVQD (reference sequence). There are 21 residues in the CDR3. The CDR3 region has the DNA TGCGCCAGCAGTGCAAGACTAGCGGGAGGAGGGGGGCGTATCCGCTACAATGAGCAGTTCTTC. Translation gives CASSARLAGGGGRIRYNEQFF.